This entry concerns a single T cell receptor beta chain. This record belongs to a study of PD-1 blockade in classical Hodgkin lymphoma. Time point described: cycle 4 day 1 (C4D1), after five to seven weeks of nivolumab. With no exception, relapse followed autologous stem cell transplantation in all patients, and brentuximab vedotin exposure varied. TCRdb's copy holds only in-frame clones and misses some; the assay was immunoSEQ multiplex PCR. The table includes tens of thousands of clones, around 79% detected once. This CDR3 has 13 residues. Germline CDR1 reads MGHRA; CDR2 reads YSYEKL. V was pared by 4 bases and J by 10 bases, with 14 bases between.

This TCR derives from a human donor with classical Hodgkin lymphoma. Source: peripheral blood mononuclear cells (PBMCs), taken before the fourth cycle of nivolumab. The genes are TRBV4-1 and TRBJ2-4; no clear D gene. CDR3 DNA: TGCGCCAGCAGCCTTCAAGTGGATTTTATTCAGTACTTC. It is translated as CASSLQVDFIQYF.